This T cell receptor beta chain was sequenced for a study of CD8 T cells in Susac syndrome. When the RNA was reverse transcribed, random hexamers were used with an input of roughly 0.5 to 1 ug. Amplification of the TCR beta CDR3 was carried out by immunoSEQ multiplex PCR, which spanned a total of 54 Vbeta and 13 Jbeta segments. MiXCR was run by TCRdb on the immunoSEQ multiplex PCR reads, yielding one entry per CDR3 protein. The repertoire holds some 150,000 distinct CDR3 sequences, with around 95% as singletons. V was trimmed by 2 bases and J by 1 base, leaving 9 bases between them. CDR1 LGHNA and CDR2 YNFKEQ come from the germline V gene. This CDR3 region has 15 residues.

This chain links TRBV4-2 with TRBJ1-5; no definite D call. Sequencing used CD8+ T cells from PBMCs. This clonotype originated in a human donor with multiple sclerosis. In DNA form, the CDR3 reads TGTGCCAGCAGCCAAAATTGGGAAAGCAATCAGCCCCAGCATTTT. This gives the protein CASSQNWESNQPQHF.